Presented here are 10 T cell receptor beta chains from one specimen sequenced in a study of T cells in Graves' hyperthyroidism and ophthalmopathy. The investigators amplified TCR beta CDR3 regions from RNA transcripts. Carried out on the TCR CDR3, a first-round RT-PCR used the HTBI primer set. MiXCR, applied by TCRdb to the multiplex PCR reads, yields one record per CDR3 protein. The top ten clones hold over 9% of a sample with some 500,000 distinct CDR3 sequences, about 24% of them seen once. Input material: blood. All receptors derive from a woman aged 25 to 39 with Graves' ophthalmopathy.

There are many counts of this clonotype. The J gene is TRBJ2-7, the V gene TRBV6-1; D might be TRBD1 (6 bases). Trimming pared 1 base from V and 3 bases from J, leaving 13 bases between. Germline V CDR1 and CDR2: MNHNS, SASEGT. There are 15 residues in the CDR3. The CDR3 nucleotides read TGTGCCAGCAGTGAAGAGACAGGAGAGTTCTACGAGCAGTACTTC. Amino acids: CASSEETGEFYEQYF.

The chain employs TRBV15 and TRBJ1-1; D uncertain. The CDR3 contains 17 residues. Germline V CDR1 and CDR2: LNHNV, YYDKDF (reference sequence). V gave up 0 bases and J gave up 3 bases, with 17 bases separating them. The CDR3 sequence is CATSRELSPPKDTEAFF. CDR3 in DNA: TGTGCCACCAGCAGAGAGTTGTCCCCACCAAAGGACACTGAAGCTTTCTTT. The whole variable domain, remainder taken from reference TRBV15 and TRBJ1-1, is DAMVIQNPRYQVTQFGKPVTLSCSQTLNHNVMYWYQQKSSQAPKLLFHYYDKDFNNEADTPDNFQSRRPNTSFCFLDIRSPGLGDTAMYLCATSRELSPPKDTEAFFGQGTRLTVV.

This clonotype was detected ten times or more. The CDR3: CASSPVLGNTEAFF. CDR3 DNA sequence: TGTGCCAGCTCCCCCGTTTTGGGGAACACTGAAGCTTTCTTT. The chain carries TRBV18 and TRBJ1-1; D ambiguous. Looked up from germline, CDR1 is KGHSH and CDR2 is LQKENI. Trimming removed 6 bases from V and 1 base from J, with 12 bases in between. The CDR3 contains 14 residues.

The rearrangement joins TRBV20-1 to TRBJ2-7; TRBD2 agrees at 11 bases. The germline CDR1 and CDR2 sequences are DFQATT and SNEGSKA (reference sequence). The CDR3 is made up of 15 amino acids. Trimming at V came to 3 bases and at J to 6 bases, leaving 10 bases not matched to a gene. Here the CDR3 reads CSASSGLAGGSEQYF. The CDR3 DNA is TGCAGTGCTAGCTCGGGTCTAGCGGGAGGTTCCGAGCAGTACTTC.

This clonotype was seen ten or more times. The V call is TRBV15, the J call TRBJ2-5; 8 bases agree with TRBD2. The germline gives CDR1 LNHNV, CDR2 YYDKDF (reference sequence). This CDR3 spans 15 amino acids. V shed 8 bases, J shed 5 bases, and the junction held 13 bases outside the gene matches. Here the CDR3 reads CATATRGALQETQYF. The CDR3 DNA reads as TGTGCCACCGCGACGCGGGGGGCTCTACAGGAGACCCAGTACTTC. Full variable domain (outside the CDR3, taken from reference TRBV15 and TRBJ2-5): DAMVIQNPRYQVTQFGKPVTLSCSQTLNHNVMYWYQQKSSQAPKLLFHYYDKDFNNEADTPDNFQSRRPNTSFCFLDIRSPGLGDTAMYLCATATRGALQETQYFGPGTRLLVL.

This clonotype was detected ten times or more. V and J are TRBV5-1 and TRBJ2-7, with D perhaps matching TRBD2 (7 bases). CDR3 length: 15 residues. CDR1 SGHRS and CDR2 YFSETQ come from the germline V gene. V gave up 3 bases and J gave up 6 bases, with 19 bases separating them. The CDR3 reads CASSSPGRGAFEQYF. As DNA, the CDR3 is TGCGCCAGCAGCTCGCCGGGACGGGGGGCCTTCGAGCAGTACTTC.

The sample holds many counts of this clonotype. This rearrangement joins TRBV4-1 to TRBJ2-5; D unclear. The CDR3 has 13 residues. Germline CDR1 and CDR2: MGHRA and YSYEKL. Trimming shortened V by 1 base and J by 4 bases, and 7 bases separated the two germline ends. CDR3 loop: CASSQAPSETQYF. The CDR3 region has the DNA TGCGCCAGCAGCCAAGCCCCGTCAGAGACCCAGTACTTC.

The CDR3: CSGSLSYEQYF. CDR3 in DNA: TGCAGTGGGTCGCTTAGTTACGAGCAGTACTTC. The chain is built from TRBV20-1 and TRBJ2-7, with D unresolved. Germline CDR1 DFQATT, CDR2 SNEGSKA (reference sequence). Trimming stripped 7 bases from V and 4 bases from J, with 11 bases between. The CDR3 runs to 11 residues.

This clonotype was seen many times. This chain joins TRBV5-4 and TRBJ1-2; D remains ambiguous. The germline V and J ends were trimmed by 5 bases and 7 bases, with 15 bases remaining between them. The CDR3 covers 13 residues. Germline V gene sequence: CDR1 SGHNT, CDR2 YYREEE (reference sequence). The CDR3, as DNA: TGTGCCAGCAGTTCCGACCCCTACAGTGGCTACACCTTC. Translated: CASSSDPYSGYTF. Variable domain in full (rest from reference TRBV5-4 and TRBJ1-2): ETGVTQSPTHLIKTRGQQVTLRCSSQSGHNTVSWYQQALGQGPQFIFQYYREEENGRGNFPPRFSGLQFPNYSSELNVNALELDDSALYLCASSSDPYSGYTFGSGTRLTVV.

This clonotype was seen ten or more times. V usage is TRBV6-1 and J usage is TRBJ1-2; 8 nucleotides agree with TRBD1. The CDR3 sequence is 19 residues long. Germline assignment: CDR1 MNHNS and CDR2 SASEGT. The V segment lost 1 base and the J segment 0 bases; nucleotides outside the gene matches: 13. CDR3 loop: CASSEGDLAGGRTNYGYTF. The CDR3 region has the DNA TGTGCCAGCAGTGAAGGTGATTTGGCAGGGGGCCGAACTAACTATGGCTACACCTTC.